Each of the 25 T cell receptor beta chains below was sequenced from the same sample in a study of response to subunit inactivated influenza vaccine. TCRdb re-called the RT-PCR reads with MiXCR, one entry per CDR3 protein. The data contain some 300,000 distinct CDR3 sequences, 22% of them singletons. The material was PBMCs from blood, obtained around 22 months after vaccination. The receptors here all came from a man between 50 and 69 years old who received an inactivated influenza vaccine.

This clonotype was observed a few times. J is TRBJ1-4 and V is TRBV5-5; D not resolved. With 4 bases removed from V and 8 bases from J, the gap between germline ends came to 9 bases. The length of the CDR3 is 12 residues. Germline CDR1 and CDR2: SGHKS and YYEKEE (reference sequence). CDR3 sequence reads: CASSRSLEKLFF. As DNA, the CDR3 is TGTGCCAGCAGCCGATCTCTAGAAAAACTGTTTTTT.

The chain combines TRBV12-3 or TRBV12-4 with TRBJ1-5, with D maybe TRBD1 (6 bases). This CDR3 region has 13 residues. V shed 4 bases and J shed 3 bases, with 7 bases lying between them. CDR3 nucleotides: TGTGCCAGCAGTTGGACAGTCAATCAGCCCCAGCATTTT. As protein: CASSWTVNQPQHF.

A remark on this clonotype: A read error may be the cause here, since a much bigger clone is one base away. The chain is built from TRBV11-1 and TRBJ1-1, with 7 bases matching TRBD1. The CDR3 is 13 residues long. Germline CDR1 reads SGHAT; CDR2 reads FQDESV (reference sequence). The V and J ends lost 5 bases and 4 bases, in that order; junction bases with no gene match: 4. Here the CDR3 reads CASSQGQFTEAFF. The CDR3, as DNA: TGTGCCAGCAGCCAGGGACAGTTCACTGAAGCTTTCTTT.

V gene TRBV30 combines with J gene TRBJ1-5; tentatively, D is TRBD1 (5 bases). The germline V gene has CDR1 GTSNPN and CDR2 SVGIG (reference sequence). CDR3 length: 14 residues. The V end was cut by 0 bases, the J end by 6 bases, with 12 bases between. CDR3 sequence reads: CAWSVRGISQPQHF. CDR3 bases: TGTGCCTGGAGTGTACGGGGGATCAGTCAGCCCCAGCATTTT.

This clonotype was observed a few times. The J gene is TRBJ1-6, the V gene TRBV20-1, with TRBD1 as a possible D gene (5 bases). The V gene lost 3 bases and the J gene lost 10 bases, with 13 bases spanning the gap. Germline V gives CDR1 DFQATT, CDR2 SNEGSKA (reference sequence). CDR3 length: 13 amino acids. CDR3 loop: CSARWQGNSPLHF. The CDR3 nucleotides read TGCAGTGCTAGGTGGCAGGGAAACTCACCCCTCCACTTT.

This clonotype was observed many times. The chain employs TRBV6-1 and TRBJ1-5, with 8 bases fitting TRBD1. V was pared by 5 bases and J by 7 bases, with 7 bases of the junction left unmatched. The CDR3 runs to 14 residues. CDR1 is MNHNS, CDR2 SASEGT, per germline. The CDR3 nucleotides read TGTGCCAGCAGTCCGGACAGGGCCGTACAGCCCCAGCATTTT. Translating gives CASSPDRAVQPQHF.

V and J are TRBV18 and TRBJ1-2, with TRBD1 matching 7 bases. The CDR3 has 15 amino acids. Looked up from germline, CDR1 is KGHSH and CDR2 is LQKENI. The V gene end was trimmed by 3 bases and the J gene end by 4 bases; junction bases not matched to a gene: 8. CDR3 sequence (DNA): TGTGCCAGCTCACCCCCGTCGGACAGGCGCTATGGCTACACCTTC. This translates into CASSPPSDRRYGYTF.

This clonotype was observed a handful of times. The genes are TRBV12-3 or TRBV12-4 and TRBJ2-2; 10 bases match TRBD2. The CDR3 spans 17 residues. V lost 5 bases to trimming and J lost 7 bases; unmatched junction nucleotides: 13. CDR3 in amino acids: CASSPRGLAGVDGELFF. In DNA form, the CDR3 reads TGTGCCAGCAGTCCCCGGGGGCTAGCGGGAGTCGACGGGGAGCTGTTTTTT.

The V gene is TRBV10-3, the J gene TRBJ2-6, with 12 nucleotides matching TRBD1. V lost 5 bases, J lost 4 bases, and 6 bases stayed unmatched. CDR3 length equals 17 residues. Germline V CDR1 and CDR2: ENHRY, SYGVKD. The CDR3 coding sequence is TGTGCCATCAGTTCGGGACAGGGGGCGAGCGGGGCCAACGTCCTGACTTTC. It translates to CAISSGQGASGANVLTF.

This clonotype turned up a few times. This chain joins TRBV7-9 and TRBJ1-4, with 7 bases aligning to TRBD1. The CDR3 totals 15 residues. V lost 5 bases to trimming and J lost 7 bases; unmatched junction nucleotides: 10. Germline assignment: CDR1 SEHNR and CDR2 FQNEAQ (reference sequence). The DNA for the CDR3 is TGTGCCAGCAGCGCCGGGACAGTTTCCACTGAAAAACTGTTTTTT. Protein sequence: CASSAGTVSTEKLFF. Drawing the rest from reference TRBV7-9 and TRBJ1-4, the complete variable domain is DTGVSQNPRHKITKRGQNVTFRCDPISEHNRLYWYRQTLGQGPEFLTYFQNEAQLEKSRLLSDRFSAERPKGSFSTLEIQRTEQGDSAMYLCASSAGTVSTEKLFFGSGTQLSVL.

This clonotype has just a few counts. The chain employs TRBV6-5 and TRBJ1-2; the match to TRBD1 covers 8 bases. Trimming took 4 bases from V and 4 from J; bases not matched to a gene: 2. This CDR3 comprises 13 residues. CDR1 and CDR2 from the germline V gene are MNHEY and SVGAGI. CDR3 loop: CASSSGQVYGYTF. The CDR3 region has the DNA TGTGCCAGCAGTTCGGGACAGGTCTATGGCTACACCTTC.

The V call is TRBV20-1, the J call TRBJ2-1; D call uncertain. The V gene's germline CDR1 is DFQATT and CDR2 SNEGSKA (reference sequence). The CDR3 totals 15 residues. CDR3 DNA sequence: TGCAGCGCCCCCCACCGGGCCCTACACGAAAATGAGCAGTTCTTC. Translated: CSAPHRALHENEQFF.

The chain uses TRBV24-1 and TRBJ1-5; 7 positions agree with TRBD1. V shed 4 bases and J 7 bases; nucleotides not matched to a gene: 6. The CDR3 sequence is 14 residues long. The germline V gene has CDR1 KGHDR and CDR2 SFDVKD. This CDR3 is CATSDKTGRQPQHF. The CDR3 DNA reads as TGTGCCACCAGTGACAAGACAGGGAGACAGCCCCAGCATTTT.

The chain recombines TRBV6-2 or TRBV6-3 with TRBJ2-1, with TRBD2 matching over 9 bases. The germline V gene has CDR1 MNHEY and CDR2 SVGEGT. CDR3 length: 14 amino acids. Unmatched junction bases numbered 8, after V lost 7 bases and J lost 7 bases. CDR3 nucleotides: TGTGCCAGCAAGCCGGGACTAGCCAAGAATGAGCAGTTCTTC. This codes for CASKPGLAKNEQFF.

The CDR3 coding sequence is TGTGCCAGCAGCCTCATGAGGCAGGGGAATTCACCCCTCCACTTT. It yields the protein CASSLMRQGNSPLHF. The chain uses TRBV14 and TRBJ1-6; D may be TRBD1 (6 bases). Trimming shortened V by 4 bases and J by 7 bases, and 14 bases separated the two germline ends. The CDR3 has 15 amino acids. Germline CDR1 is SGHDN and CDR2 is FVKESK. Full variable domain (remainder filled in from reference TRBV14 and TRBJ1-6): EAGVTQFPSHSVIEKGQTVTLRCDPISGHDNLYWYRRVMGKEIKFLLHFVKESKQDESGMPNNRFLAERTGGTYSTLKVQPAELEDSGVYFCASSLMRQGNSPLHFGNGTRLTVT.

In its sample, this clonotype was seen a few times. The V call is TRBV4-3, the J call TRBJ1-4; 10 bases agree with TRBD1. The CDR3 totals 16 residues. The germline gives CDR1 LGHNA, CDR2 YSLEER. The V gene end was trimmed by 1 base and the J gene end by 5 bases; junction bases not matched to a gene: 4. The chain's CDR3 is CASSQALDRGNEKLFF. In DNA form, the CDR3 reads TGCGCCAGCAGCCAAGCCCTGGACAGGGGGAATGAAAAACTGTTTTTT.

The rearrangement links TRBV20-1 to TRBJ2-5; perhaps TRBD2 as D (5 bases). This CDR3 contains 15 residues. Germline CDR1 is DFQATT and CDR2 is SNEGSKA (reference sequence). V was cut by 2 bases and J by 4 bases, with 17 bases left in between. The chain's CDR3 is CSARSRRESGETQYF. The CDR3 DNA reads TGCAGTGCTAGATCCCGACGGGAATCGGGAGAGACCCAGTACTTC.

The CDR3 DNA sequence: TGTGCCAGCAGCCGGGGGGAGAAGACCCAGTACTTC. It specifies CASSRGEKTQYF. The V call is TRBV3-1, the J call TRBJ2-5; D possibly corresponds to TRBD2 (6 bases). Germline-derived CDR1 and CDR2 are LGHDT and YNNKEL (reference sequence). V was trimmed by 4 bases and J by 6 bases, leaving 9 bases between them. The CDR3 contains 12 residues.

The V and J genes are TRBV15 and TRBJ2-7; 9 bases align to TRBD2. The CDR3 is 17 residues long. Per germline, CDR1 LNHNV and CDR2 YYDKDF (reference sequence). The V segment lost 4 bases and the J segment 0 bases; nucleotides outside the gene matches: 10. The CDR3 DNA is TGTGCCACCAGCACCCAGATTAGCGGGAGAAGCTCCTACGAGCAGTACTTC. Amino acid sequence: CATSTQISGRSSYEQYF.

V and J are TRBV5-1 and TRBJ1-1, with TRBD1 as a possible D gene (5 bases). The CDR3 totals 14 residues. Germline assignment: CDR1 SGHRS and CDR2 YFSETQ. The V and J ends lost 1 base and 1 base respectively, with 8 bases between them. CDR3 nucleotide sequence: TGCGCCAGCAGCTTGAGGGACGGGAACACTGAAGCTTTCTTT. Its translation is CASSLRDGNTEAFF. Drawing the rest from reference TRBV5-1 and TRBJ1-1, the complete variable domain is KAGVTQTPRYLIKTRGQQVTLSCSPISGHRSVSWYQQTPGQGLQFLFEYFSETQRNKGNFPGRFSGRQFSNSRSEMNVSTLELGDSALYLCASSLRDGNTEAFFGQGTRLTVV.

The rearrangement links TRBV3-1 to TRBJ2-1; tentative D call: TRBD1 (5 bases). V gave up 3 bases and J gave up 8 bases, with 14 bases separating them. The CDR3 has 14 residues. The germline V gene has CDR1 LGHDT and CDR2 YNNKEL (reference sequence). CDR3 sequence: CASSQWGLLDEQFF. Here the CDR3 DNA reads TGTGCCAGCAGCCAGTGGGGCCTTTTGGATGAGCAGTTCTTC.

This clonotype has only a few counts. The gene calls are TRBV28 and TRBJ1-2; D possibly corresponds to TRBD1 (5 bases). CDR3 length: 14 amino acids. V shed 6 bases and J shed 4 bases, with 15 bases lying between them. CDR1 MDHEN and CDR2 SYDVKM come from the germline V gene. The DNA for the CDR3 is TGTGCCAGCAGCAGTGAAAGGGGCGTCTATGGCTACACCTTC. This sequence encodes CASSSERGVYGYTF.

The V call is TRBV9, the J call TRBJ1-2; D perhaps matches TRBD1 (5 bases). CDR3 length equals 13 residues. CDR1 and CDR2 (germline): SGDLS, YYNGEE. The V and J ends lost 0 bases and 6 bases respectively, with 9 bases between them. The CDR3 loop is CASSVGGGDGYTF. The CDR3 DNA follows: TGTGCCAGCAGCGTAGGAGGAGGGGATGGCTACACCTTC.

In its sample, this clonotype was seen a few times. The genes are TRBV10-3 and TRBJ2-3; D gene uncertain. The CDR3 is 14 amino acids. Trimming took off 0 bases at V and 6 bases at J, with 10 bases between the two ends. From germline, CDR1 is ENHRY and CDR2 SYGVKD. CDR3 sequence reads: CAISESSALDTQYF. The CDR3 nucleotides read TGTGCCATCAGTGAGTCAAGTGCCCTCGATACGCAGTATTTT.

This clonotype has just a few counts. The rearrangement links TRBV29-1 to TRBJ1-2; possibly TRBD1 for D (6 bases). The CDR3 runs to 13 residues. Germline-derived CDR1 and CDR2 are SQVTM and ANQGSEA. The ends were cut back, 4 bases at V and 7 bases at J, with 16 bases in the middle. This chain's CDR3 is CSVGGRTGRGYTF. CDR3 DNA sequence: TGCAGCGTTGGGGGGCGGACTGGCCGTGGCTACACCTTC.